This T cell receptor beta chain was retrieved from a study of cytomegalovirus exposure and HLA in healthy donors. Comments on this clone: Its matching antigen is unknown.

The germline CDR1 and CDR2 sequences are SGHTA and FQGNSA. The CDR3 has 16 amino acids. The germline V and J ends were trimmed by 4 bases and 0 bases, with 13 bases remaining between them. Study-wide findings and caveats: In the 120 or so validation repertoires, under 95% of cluster scores exceeded 0, per a later analysis. Testing in vitro showed a few CMV-associated chains specific for CMV antigens.

Clones were read by immunoSEQ multiplex PCR, and TCRdb kept only the in-frame ones, dropping some. The data hold approximately 200,000 clones, with 85% to 90% observed a single time. The receptor comes from a young woman in good health and CMV-seronegative. Sequenced input: PBMCs. The chain employs TRBV7-2 and TRBJ2-1; unclear D gene. CDR3 loop: CASSSSGLSSYNEQFF. In nucleotides, the CDR3 is TGTGCCAGCAGCTCCTCAGGTCTGAGCTCCTACAATGAGCAGTTCTTC.